This TCR beta chain was retrieved from a study of a mutant IDH1 vaccine in newly diagnosed glioma. Study-wide results and limits: Shifts in the top peripheral T cell clonotypes seemed unrelated to pseudoprogression.

As to this clone: Its specificity is not known.

From germline, CDR1 is SEHNR and CDR2 FQNEAQ (reference sequence). Trimming removed 4 bases from V and 4 bases from J; junction bases left unmatched: 6. This CDR3 has 15 residues. The time point was: baseline, week 1 (first vaccination visit). As to treatment: pre-vaccination baseline after standard-of-care therapy. Sequencing was performed with immunoSEQ multiplex PCR; in TCRdb, only in-frame clones are kept and a portion is missing. Of 75,000 to 100,000 clones in the sample, about 87% were seen once. The chain employs TRBV7-9 and TRBJ1-4, with 7 bases that match TRBD1. The sample in question was PBMCs, obtained from a glioma patient treated with radiotherapy, temozolomide or both. This clonotype was obtained from a woman in her forties or fifties with glioma. DNA for the CDR3: TGTGCCAGCAGCTCCCGGGACAGCTATAATGAAAAACTGTTTTTT. This codes for CASSSRDSYNEKLFF.